This paragraph reports one T cell receptor beta chain. Here immunoSEQ multiplex PCR was the method, and the copy in TCRdb shows in-frame clones only, minus some. The table includes 200,000 to 250,000 clones, 86% detected once. This entry comes from a study of blood T cell repertoires in COVID-19. This CDR3 is built from 13 residues. V was clipped by 6 bases and J by 3 bases; unmatched bases: 3. Germline V gives CDR1 KGHSH, CDR2 LQKENI. The chain employs TRBV18 and TRBJ2-7; TRBD2 matches at 9 bases. Input material: peripheral blood. The receptor was derived from a middle-aged man with COVID-19, enrolled during active disease. CDR3: CASSSGGLYEQYF. The CDR3 DNA reads as TGTGCCAGCTCTAGCGGGGGACTCTACGAGCAGTACTTC.